These T cell receptor beta chains were read from a single sample in a study of blood T cells in healthy people across ages. MiXCR was run by TCRdb on the 5' RACE reads, yielding one entry per CDR3 protein. The sample has some 370,000 distinct CDR3 sequences, roughly half seen once. Material for sequencing was blood. All receptors come from a man aged 60-69 years in good health. Both conserved end residues are part of each CDR3. D genes are given only for firm matches. Expanded clones are given a class, and other clones once, few, many or no size at all.

.	.	TRBV21-1	TRBJ2-1	TGTGCCAGCAGCCCCCAATCCCCGGGACTAGCGGGGAACAATGAGCAGTTCTTC	CASSPQSPGLAGNNEQFF
.	.	TRBV3-1	TRBJ1-2	TGTGCCAGCAGCCAGGATGGGCACCCAGAGAACTATGGCTACACCTTC	CASSQDGHPENYGYTF
.	.	TRBV18	TRBJ1-1	TGTGCCAGCTCACCACTCCGGACAGATTCAGACACTGAAGCTTTCTTT	CASSPLRTDSDTEAFF
few	TRBD2	TRBV20-1	TRBJ2-1	TGCAGTGCCTCGGCTGCTTATAGCGGGAGGGGGAATGAGCAGTTCTTC	CSASAAYSGRGNEQFF
.	.	TRBV6-6	TRBJ2-3	TGTGCCAGCAGTGTAGACCCCACAGGGTGGTATTTT	CASSVDPTGWYF
.	TRBD1	TRBV12-3/TRBV12-4	TRBJ2-5	TGTGCCAGCAGTTTAGAACAGGGGGCTGGGCAGTACTTC	CASSLEQGAGQYF
.	.	TRBV18	TRBJ2-5	TGTGCCAGCTCTCGCGACAGGCCGCAAGAGACCCAGTACTTC	CASSRDRPQETQYF
.	.	TRBV4-3	TRBJ1-5	TGCGCCAGCAGCCAAGATATGGGCAATCAGCCCCAGCATTTT	CASSQDMGNQPQHF
few	TRBD1	TRBV6-6	TRBJ2-4	TGTGCCAGCAGTTACGACAGGGTTCGGAACATTCAGTACTTC	CASSYDRVRNIQYF
.	.	TRBV9	TRBJ2-1	TGTGCCAGCAGCGTAGAGGTGGGAGCGAGTACCTACAATGAGCAGTTCTTC	CASSVEVGASTYNEQFF
.	.	TRBV14	TRBJ2-5	TGTGCCAGCAGCAACCTTGGGGGAAGGGGCCAAGAGACCCAGTACTTC	CASSNLGGRGQETQYF
once	.	TRBV6-5	TRBJ2-5	TGTGCCAGCAGTTACTCGGAAGGGGCACAAGAGACCCAGTACTTC	CASSYSEGAQETQYF
.	.	TRBV7-2	TRBJ2-7	TGTGCCAGCAGGGCCTTTGCGGGAACCCAATACGAGCAGTACTTC	CASRAFAGTQYEQYF
.	.	TRBV7-2	TRBJ2-5	TGTGCCAGCAATCCCGGGTCCAAGGGGACCCAGTACTTC	CASNPGSKGTQYF
once	TRBD2	TRBV10-3	TRBJ2-5	TGTGCCATCAGTTCCGGGACTAGTACAGAGACCCAGTACTTC	CAISSGTSTETQYF
.	.	TRBV2	TRBJ1-6	TGTGTCAGCAGTGTGGGTTCACCCCTCCACTTT	CVSSVGSPLHF
.	.	TRBV29-1	TRBJ2-4	TGCGGCGTTGAGGCAGGATCCGGGGAGCAGTACTTC	CGVEAGSGEQYF
.	TRBD2	TRBV4-1	TRBJ2-4	TGCGCCAGCAGCCAGCTAGCGGGGAATGGGGCCAAAAACATTCAGTACTTC	CASSQLAGNGAKNIQYF
.	.	TRBV20-1	TRBJ2-5	TGCAGTGCTAGGCGGGTCGGGGGAGAGACCCAGTACTTC	CSARRVGGETQYF
few	TRBD2	TRBV24-1	TRBJ2-1	TGTGCCACCAGTGACGACGGTGGGACTAGCGGGTTCTATGAGCAGTTCTTC	CATSDDGGTSGFYEQFF
.	.	TRBV6-2/TRBV6-3	TRBJ2-7	TGTGCCAGCAGTTTCTCTGTAGGCAGACTCTACGAGCAGTACTTC	CASSFSVGRLYEQYF
few	TRBD2	TRBV20-1	TRBJ2-1	TGCAGTGCTAGTAGCGGGAGGTCCTACAATGAGCAGTTCTTC	CSASSGRSYNEQFF
.	TRBD1	TRBV5-1	TRBJ2-4	TGCGCCAGCAGCAGGGACAGGGGAGTCGACATTCAGTACTTC	CASSRDRGVDIQYF
.	.	TRBV30	TRBJ2-1	TGTGCCTGGAACCGGGACTTCGACAATGAGCAGTTCTTC	CAWNRDFDNEQFF
.	TRBD2	TRBV20-1	TRBJ2-1	TGCAGTGCTAGGCTGGGGAGCGGGGTATCCTACAATGAGCAGTTCTTC	CSARLGSGVSYNEQFF
.	TRBD1	TRBV29-1	TRBJ2-3	TGCAGCGTTGACCCGACAGGGGGATTTGATGCGCAGTATTTT	CSVDPTGGFDAQYF
.	.	TRBV20-1	TRBJ2-3	TGCAGTGCTCGGCGGACCATCAATACAGATACGCAGTATTTT	CSARRTINTDTQYF